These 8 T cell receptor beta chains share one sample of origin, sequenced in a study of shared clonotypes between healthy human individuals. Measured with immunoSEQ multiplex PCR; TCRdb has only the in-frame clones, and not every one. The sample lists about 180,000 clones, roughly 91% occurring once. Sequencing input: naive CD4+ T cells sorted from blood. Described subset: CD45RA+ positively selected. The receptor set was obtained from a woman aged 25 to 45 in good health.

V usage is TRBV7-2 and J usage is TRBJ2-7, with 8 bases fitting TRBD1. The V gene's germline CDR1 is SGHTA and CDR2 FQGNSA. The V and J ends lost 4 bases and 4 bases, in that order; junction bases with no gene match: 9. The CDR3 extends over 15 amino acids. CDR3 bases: TGTGCCAGCAGCTCTGCCGGGACAGGCATATACGAGCAGTACTTC. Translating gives CASSSAGTGIYEQYF.

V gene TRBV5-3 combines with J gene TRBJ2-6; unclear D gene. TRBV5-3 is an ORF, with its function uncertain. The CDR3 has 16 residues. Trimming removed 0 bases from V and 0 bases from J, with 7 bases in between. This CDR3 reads CARSLGASSGANVLTF. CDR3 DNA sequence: TGTGCCAGAAGCTTGGGTGCGTCCTCTGGGGCCAACGTCCTGACTTTC.

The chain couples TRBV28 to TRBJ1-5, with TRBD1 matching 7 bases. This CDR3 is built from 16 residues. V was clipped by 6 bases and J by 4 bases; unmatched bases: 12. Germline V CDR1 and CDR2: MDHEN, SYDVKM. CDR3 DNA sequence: TGTGCCAGCAGCCAAAACATGGGACAGCCTAATCAGCCCCAGCATTTT. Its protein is CASSQNMGQPNQPQHF.

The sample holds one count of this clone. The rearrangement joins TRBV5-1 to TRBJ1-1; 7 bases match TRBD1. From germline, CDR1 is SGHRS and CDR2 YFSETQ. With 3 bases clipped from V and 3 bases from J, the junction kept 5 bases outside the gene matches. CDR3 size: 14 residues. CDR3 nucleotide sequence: TGCGCCAGCAGCTCTGGGACAGCAGACACTGAAGCTTTCTTT. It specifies CASSSGTADTEAFF.

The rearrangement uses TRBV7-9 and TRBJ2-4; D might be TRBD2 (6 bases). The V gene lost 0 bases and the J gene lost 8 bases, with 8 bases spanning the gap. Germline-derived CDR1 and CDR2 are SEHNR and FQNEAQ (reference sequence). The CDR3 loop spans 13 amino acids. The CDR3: CASSLAGLDIQYF. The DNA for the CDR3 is TGTGCCAGCAGCTTAGCGGGACTTGACATTCAGTACTTC.

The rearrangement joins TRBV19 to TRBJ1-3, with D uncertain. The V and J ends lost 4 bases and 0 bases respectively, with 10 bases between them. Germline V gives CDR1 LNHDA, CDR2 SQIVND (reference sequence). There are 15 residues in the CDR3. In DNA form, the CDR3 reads TGTGCCAGTAGTACTACAGTCAACTCTGGAAACACCATATATTTT. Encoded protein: CASSTTVNSGNTIYF.

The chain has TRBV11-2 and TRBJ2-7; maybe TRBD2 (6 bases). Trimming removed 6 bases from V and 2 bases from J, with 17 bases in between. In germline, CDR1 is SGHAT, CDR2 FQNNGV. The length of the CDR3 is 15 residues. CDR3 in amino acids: CASSREGGGTYEQYF. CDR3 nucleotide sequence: TGTGCCAGCAGTCGAGAGGGTGGGGGGACCTACGAGCAGTACTTC.

CDR3 amino acids: CASSAYELEQFF. As DNA, the CDR3 is TGCGCCAGCAGTGCCTATGAGCTCGAGCAGTTCTTC. The V and J genes are TRBV10-1 and TRBJ2-1; no clear D. Germline loops: CDR1 WNHNN, CDR2 SYGVQD (reference sequence). The CDR3 extends over 12 amino acids. The V end lost 4 bases, the J end lost 10 bases, and 11 bases lay between the germline ends.